A single sample is the source of the 18 T cell receptor beta chains below, sequenced in a study of blood T cell repertoires in COVID-19. Libraries were prepared by immunoSEQ multiplex PCR; TCRdb keeps only in-frame clonotypes and omits some of them. The sample yields 150,000 to 200,000 clones, around 86% seen once. The specimen was peripheral blood. The receptors were gathered from a man between 65 and 85 years old who had recovered from COVID-19.

The CDR3 DNA reads as TGTGCCAGCAGCACGCGGACAGCGACCCGAGCCAAAAACATTCAGTACTTC. Translation gives CASSTRTATRAKNIQYF. J is TRBJ2-4 and V is TRBV21-1; the D call TRBD1 from the table was never checked on the DNA. TRBV21-1 is an annotated pseudogene. This CDR3 contains 17 residues.

This chain links TRBV6-5 with TRBJ2-3; 7 positions agree with TRBD1. CDR1 MNHEY and CDR2 SVGAGI come from the germline V gene. The CDR3 covers 14 residues. The V segment lost 5 bases and the J segment 4 bases; nucleotides outside the gene matches: 6. CDR3 in DNA: TGTGCCAGCAGTCGACAGGGCAGTGCAGATACGCAGTATTTT. Encoded protein: CASSRQGSADTQYF.

This chain connects TRBV6-5 to TRBJ2-7, with a possible D match to TRBD1 (5 bases). CDR1 and CDR2 from the germline V gene are MNHEY and SVGAGI. The CDR3 spans 14 residues. The V end lost 6 bases, the J end lost 6 bases, and 18 bases lay between the germline ends. The CDR3 DNA sequence: TGTGCCAGCAGCAGCCCAGGGATCCTAGGCGAGCAGTACTTC. Its translation is CASSSPGILGEQYF.

The J gene is TRBJ2-3, the V gene TRBV10-2, with 7 bases aligning to TRBD1. The CDR3 covers 15 residues. Germline loops: CDR1 WSHSY, CDR2 SAAADI. The J segment lost 0 bases and the V segment lost 6 bases, leaving 6 bases of the junction unmatched. The CDR3 here is CASRPQQGSTDTQYF. CDR3 nucleotides: TGCGCCAGCAGACCTCAACAGGGGAGCACAGATACGCAGTATTTT.

The rearrangement joins TRBV7-2 to TRBJ2-1; 10 bases match TRBD1. CDR1 SGHTA and CDR2 FQGNSA come from the germline V gene. The junction had 13 bases not matched to a gene; V was cut back by 7 bases and J by 7 bases. CDR3 length equals 16 residues. The CDR3 loop reads CASTPREDRGFNEQFF. DNA of the CDR3: TGTGCCAGCACCCCCCGCGAGGACAGGGGGTTTAATGAGCAGTTCTTC.

CDR3 sequence: CASSLLKRTGLQETQYF. The DNA of the CDR3 is TGTGCCAGCAGTTTATTAAAAAGGACAGGGCTCCAAGAGACCCAGTACTTC. The V call is TRBV28, the J call TRBJ2-5; 8 nucleotides line up with TRBD1. V lost 1 base and J lost 1; bases outside the gene matches: 8. The germline V gene encodes CDR1 MDHEN and CDR2 SYDVKM. This CDR3 spans 17 amino acids. The whole variable domain, remainder taken from reference TRBV28 and TRBJ2-5, is DVKVTQSSRYLVKRTGEKVFLECVQDMDHENMFWYRQDPGLGLRLIYFSYDVKMKEKGDIPEGYSVSREKKERFSLILESASTNQTSMYLCASSLLKRTGLQETQYFGPGTRLLVL.

This clone has a handful of counts. This chain links TRBV19 with TRBJ1-1; unclear D gene. The CDR3 totals 15 residues. Germline CDR1 LNHDA, CDR2 SQIVND (reference sequence). V was cut by 4 bases and J by 4 bases, with 16 bases left in between. Written as DNA, the CDR3 is TGTGCCAGTAGTAGATCGAAGGGAGTTGGCACTGAAGCTTTCTTT. This translates into CASSRSKGVGTEAFF.

J is TRBJ1-5 and V is TRBV28; D gene ambiguous. Germline CDR1 and CDR2: MDHEN and SYDVKM. This CDR3 is 16 amino acids long. The V end was cut by 1 base, the J end by 1 base, with 11 bases between. CDR3 nucleotide sequence: TGTGCCAGCAGTTTATTGACCCGAGGCAGCAATCAGCCCCAGCATTTT. Translated: CASSLLTRGSNQPQHF.

The J gene is TRBJ2-2, the V gene TRBV7-3; maybe TRBD2 (5 bases). The germline gives CDR1 SGHTA, CDR2 FQGTGA. V was cut by 0 bases and J by 0 bases, with 11 bases left in between. The CDR3 has 17 residues. The DNA for the CDR3 is TGTGCCAGCAGCTTAACTCCCGGGGAAACGAACACCGGGGAGCTGTTTTTT. Its protein product is CASSLTPGETNTGELFF.

This sequence joins TRBV7-9 and TRBJ2-1; a possible D gene is TRBD2 (6 bases). CDR1 is SEHNR and CDR2 is FQNEAQ in the germline V gene (reference sequence). CDR3 length equals 15 residues. Trimming shortened V by 3 bases and J by 0 bases, and 9 bases separated the two germline ends. CDR3 bases: TGTGCCAGCAGCTTCGCGGGGAGCTCCTACAATGAGCAGTTCTTC. Its protein is CASSFAGSSYNEQFF.

The genes are TRBV6-1 and TRBJ1-4; D remains unclear. The V and J ends lost 4 bases and 0 bases respectively, with 12 bases between them. The CDR3 is 16 residues long. Germline CDR1 reads MNHNS; CDR2 reads SASEGT. The CDR3 loop is CASSVTWATTNEKLFF. As DNA, the CDR3 is TGTGCCAGCAGTGTGACCTGGGCCACAACTAATGAAAAACTGTTTTTT.

The V gene is TRBV7-2, the J gene TRBJ2-6; possible D gene TRBD1, 5 bases. CDR3 size: 16 residues. V was cut by 5 bases and J by 0 bases, with 11 bases left in between. Germline V gene lookup returns CDR1 SGHTA and CDR2 FQGNSA. CDR3 nucleotides: TGTGCCAGCAGCCCTGACAGCGTCTCTGGGGCCAACGTCCTGACTTTC. It yields the protein CASSPDSVSGANVLTF.

The CDR3 DNA sequence: TGTGCCAGCTCACCTATCGCAGGGGGCGGTAACTCTGGGGCCAACGTCCTGACTTTC. As protein: CASSPIAGGGNSGANVLTF. This chain uses TRBV18 with TRBJ2-6; 8 bases align to TRBD1. The trim removed 3 bases at V and 0 bases at J, leaving 10 bases unmatched. CDR1 is KGHSH and CDR2 is LQKENI in the germline V gene. This CDR3 is built from 19 residues.

This rearrangement joins TRBV5-1 to TRBJ2-3, with 8 bases fitting TRBD1. The CDR3 runs to 17 residues. V lost 2 bases and J lost 5; bases outside the gene matches: 13. CDR1 is SGHRS, CDR2 YFSETQ, per germline. Here the CDR3 DNA reads TGCGCCAGCAGCTTCCTCCAGGGGGCGTTTATGGGAGATACGCAGTATTTT. Translation: CASSFLQGAFMGDTQYF.

V gene TRBV3-1 (or the pseudogene TRBV3-2) combines with J gene TRBJ1-2; D is ambiguous. Trimming left V 4 bases short and J 2 bases short, with 23 bases between. The CDR3 has 18 residues. Per germline, CDR1 LGHDT and CDR2 YNNKEL (reference sequence). The CDR3 reads CASSPQPPEEQRNYGYTF. Here the CDR3 DNA reads TGTGCCAGCAGCCCGCAACCCCCGGAGGAACAGAGAAACTATGGCTACACCTTC.

CDR3 sequence (DNA): TGTGCCAGCAGCCGGGAGGGTATGGGCACAGATACGCAGTATTTT. It yields the protein CASSREGMGTDTQYF. This chain joins TRBV2 and TRBJ2-3; the match to TRBD2 covers 8 bases. Germline trimming cut 6 bases from V and 1 base from J; bases unmatched to any gene: 6. This CDR3 spans 15 amino acids. CDR1 and CDR2 from the germline V gene are SNHLY and FYNNEI.

The chain has TRBV3-1 (or the pseudogene TRBV3-2) and TRBJ2-3, with 11 bases that match TRBD2. In germline, CDR1 is LGHDT, CDR2 YNNKEL (reference sequence). This CDR3 is 15 amino acids long. V was clipped by 6 bases and J by 5 bases; unmatched bases: 7. Written as DNA, the CDR3 is TGTGCCAGCAGTCCTCTAGCGGGAGGCGTAGATACGCAGTATTTT. Translating gives CASSPLAGGVDTQYF.

The CDR3 here is CASSFNPRGSYNEQFF. DNA for the CDR3: TGCGCCAGCAGCTTCAACCCCCGAGGCTCCTACAATGAGCAGTTCTTC. This sequence joins TRBV5-1 and TRBJ2-1; D not resolved. V lost 2 bases to trimming and J lost 0 bases, with 12 bases between them. The CDR3 contains 16 residues. The germline gives CDR1 SGHRS, CDR2 YFSETQ.